Listed below are T cell receptor beta chains from one sample, sequenced in a study of shared clonotypes between healthy human individuals. Data came from immunoSEQ multiplex PCR; TCRdb stores just in-frame clones and leaves some out. This sample carries some 1 million clones, under 80% of them seen once, and the ten largest clones take approximately 1.5%. The material sequenced was memory CD4+ T cells sorted from blood. These receptors came from a man younger than 35 in good health. The CDR3 runs from the conserved cysteine through the conserved F or W. Fields, in order: J gene, V gene, clone size, D gene, CDR3 length, CDR3 DNA, CDR3 protein. D genes are given only for firm matches. Clone sizes are given selectively: once, few, many, or a class where the clone is expanded.

j_gene: TRBJ2-1
v_gene: TRBV7-2
abundance: .
d_gene: TRBD2
len: 15
CDR3nt: TGTGCCAGCAGCTTAGGCCTAGCGGTAACCACCGAGCAGTTCTTC
CDR3aa: CASSLGLAVTTEQFF

j_gene: TRBJ2-2
v_gene: TRBV11-2
abundance: .
d_gene: .
len: 13
CDR3nt: TGTGCCAGCAGCCCTTTTAGCACCGGGGAGCTGTTTTTT
CDR3aa: CASSPFSTGELFF

j_gene: TRBJ2-3
v_gene: TRBV2
abundance: .
d_gene: .
len: 13
CDR3nt: TGTGCCAGCCGGACCGCCGGTCCAGATACGCAGTATTTT
CDR3aa: CASRTAGPDTQYF

j_gene: TRBJ1-4
v_gene: TRBV23-1
abundance: .
d_gene: .
len: 18
CDR3nt: TGCGCCAGCAGTCAATCCCTCTGGACAGCCACAACTAATGAAAAACTGTTTTTT
CDR3aa: CASSQSLWTATTNEKLFF

j_gene: TRBJ2-1
v_gene: TRBV5-6
abundance: .
d_gene: TRBD2
len: 16
CDR3nt: TGTGCCAGCAGCTTCTTCCGGACTAGCGGGAGCAATGAGCAGTTCTTC
CDR3aa: CASSFFRTSGSNEQFF

j_gene: TRBJ1-2
v_gene: TRBV7-9
abundance: once
d_gene: .
len: 13
CDR3nt: TGTGCCAGCAGCTTAGGCGGCGCCAGTGGCTACACCTTC
CDR3aa: CASSLGGASGYTF

j_gene: TRBJ1-2
v_gene: TRBV5-1
abundance: .
d_gene: .
len: 14
CDR3nt: TGCGCCAGCAGCACCGGACGGGGATTCGGGGGCTACACCTTC
CDR3aa: CASSTGRGFGGYTF

j_gene: TRBJ2-5
v_gene: TRBV19
abundance: .
d_gene: .
len: 14
CDR3nt: TGTGCCAGTAGTATATGGGACATCCCTCGAGGCCAGTACTTC
CDR3aa: CASSIWDIPRGQYF

j_gene: TRBJ1-1
v_gene: TRBV28
abundance: few
d_gene: .
len: 15
CDR3nt: TGTGCCAGCAGCCCGACCGGGACGGGGAACACTGAAGCTTTCTTT
CDR3aa: CASSPTGTGNTEAFF

j_gene: TRBJ1-3
v_gene: TRBV30
abundance: .
d_gene: .
len: 14
CDR3nt: TGTGCCTGGAGTCCTCCTGGGCCTGGAAACACCATATATTTT
CDR3aa: CAWSPPGPGNTIYF

j_gene: TRBJ2-5
v_gene: TRBV7-9
abundance: .
d_gene: .
len: 16
CDR3nt: TGTGCCAGCAGCTTAGCAGGCCCGGGACTCCAAGAGACCCAGTACTTC
CDR3aa: CASSLAGPGLQETQYF

j_gene: TRBJ2-2
v_gene: TRBV7-9
abundance: .
d_gene: .
len: 15
CDR3nt: TGTGCCAGCCGGGACACCAAAGTTAACACCGGGGAGCTGTTTTTT
CDR3aa: CASRDTKVNTGELFF

j_gene: TRBJ2-7
v_gene: TRBV10-3
abundance: .
d_gene: .
len: 11
CDR3nt: TGTGCCATCAGTGCTCTTGGGGAGCAGTACTTC
CDR3aa: CAISALGEQYF

j_gene: TRBJ1-1
v_gene: TRBV6-4
abundance: .
d_gene: .
len: 13
CDR3nt: TGTGCCAGCAGCGAACAGGGGAACACTGAAGCTTTCTTT
CDR3aa: CASSEQGNTEAFF

j_gene: TRBJ2-7
v_gene: TRBV7-8
abundance: .
d_gene: .
len: 13
CDR3nt: TGTGCCAGCAGCTTAGGGGTCCCAGGGGAGCAGTACTTC
CDR3aa: CASSLGVPGEQYF

j_gene: TRBJ1-5
v_gene: TRBV5-1
abundance: .
d_gene: TRBD1
len: 14
CDR3nt: TGCGCCAGCAGTCCGGCAGGGGGAGATCAGCCCCAGCATTTT
CDR3aa: CASSPAGGDQPQHF

j_gene: TRBJ2-5
v_gene: TRBV4-1
abundance: .
d_gene: .
len: 18
CDR3nt: TGCGCCAGCAGCCAAGCCGCGATAGCTAACGGGCAGGCAGAGACCCAGTACTTC
CDR3aa: CASSQAAIANGQAETQYF